The source of this T cell receptor beta chain is a study of control samples from healthy donors and cancer patients. Trimming stripped 2 bases from V and 3 bases from J, with 10 bases between. Germline CDR1 reads KGHSH; CDR2 reads LQKENI. This CDR3 region has 15 residues. Clones were read by immunoSEQ multiplex PCR, and TCRdb kept only the in-frame ones, dropping some. The sample consists of about 110,000 clones, roughly 79% of them appearing once. The sequenced sample was blood. The clonotype originates from a man between 18 and 29 years old in good health. The V call is TRBV18, the J call TRBJ1-4; D not certain. DNA for the CDR3: TGTGCCAGCTCACCAGTCTCCCCTCCTAATGAAAAACTGTTTTTT. It encodes CASSPVSPPNEKLFF. The variable domain in full, with the rest retrieved from reference TRBV18 and TRBJ1-4, is NAGVMQNPRHLVRRRGQEARLRCSPMKGHSHVYWYRQLPEEGLKFMVYLQKENIIDESGMPKERFSAEFPKEGPSILRIQQVVRGDSAAYFCASSPVSPPNEKLFFGSGTQLSVL.